This TCR beta chain came from a study of stem cell transplantation in POMP-related autoinflammatory disease. PRAID combined immunodeficiency and autoinflammation. General study points: PRAID patients trended toward lower TRB diversity and higher clonality in all analyzed T-cell subsets.

As regards this clone: The antigen is not known.

TCRdb's copy holds only in-frame clones and misses some; the assay was immunoSEQ multiplex PCR. The sample yields roughly 70,000 clones, more than 75% seen once. From germline, CDR1 is LGHDT and CDR2 YNNKEL (reference sequence). Trimming stripped 5 bases from V and 4 bases from J, with 11 bases between. The CDR3 length is 13 residues. The J gene is TRBJ1-2, the V gene TRBV3-1 (or the pseudogene TRBV3-2); no clear D gene. Material: CD4+ T cells from PBMCs, obtained after stem cell transplantation. This receptor was obtained from a human patient with POMP-related autoinflammation and immune dysregulation (PRAID). Part of the T cell pool may stem from the graft donor. CDR3 sequence reads: CASSSGQAYGYTF. The CDR3 DNA sequence: TGTGCCAGCAGCTCCGGGCAGGCCTATGGCTACACCTTC.